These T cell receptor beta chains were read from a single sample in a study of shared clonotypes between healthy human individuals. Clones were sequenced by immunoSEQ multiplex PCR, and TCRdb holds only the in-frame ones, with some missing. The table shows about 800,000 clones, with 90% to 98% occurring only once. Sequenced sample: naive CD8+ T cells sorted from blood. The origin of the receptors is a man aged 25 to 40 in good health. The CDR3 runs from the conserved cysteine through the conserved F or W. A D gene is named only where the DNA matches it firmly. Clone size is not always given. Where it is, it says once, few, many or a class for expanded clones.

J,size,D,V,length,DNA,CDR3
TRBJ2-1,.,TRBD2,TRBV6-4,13,TGTGCCAGCAGTCCCGGGACTAGTGATGAGCAGTTCTTC,CASSPGTSDEQFF
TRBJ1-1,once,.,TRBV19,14,TGTGCCAGTAGCCCTCAACAGGACGGCACTGAAGCTTTCTTT,CASSPQQDGTEAFF
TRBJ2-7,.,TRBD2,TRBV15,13,TGTGCCACCAGCATCGGGAGGATGTACGAGCAGTACTTC,CATSIGRMYEQYF
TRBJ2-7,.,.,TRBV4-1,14,TGCGCCAGCAGCCAAGACGGCGGGCCCCTCGAGCAGTACTTC,CASSQDGGPLEQYF
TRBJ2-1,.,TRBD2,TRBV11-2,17,TGTGCCAGCAGCTCCCGCTTTGGACTAGCGGGAGAGAATGAGCAGTTCTTC,CASSSRFGLAGENEQFF
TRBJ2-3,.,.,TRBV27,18,TGTGCCAGCAGTACCCAGGGGAGGGGCGCCCGCTACACAGATACGCAGTATTTT,CASSTQGRGARYTDTQYF
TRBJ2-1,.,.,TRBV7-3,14,TGTGCCAGCAGCCCGAGCGGGTCCAACAATGAGCAGTTCTTC,CASSPSGSNNEQFF
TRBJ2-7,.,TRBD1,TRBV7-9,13,TGTGCCAGCAGCCCCCGGGACAGGGACGAGCAGTACTTC,CASSPRDRDEQYF
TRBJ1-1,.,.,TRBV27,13,TGTGCCAGCAGTTTAGCGCGATACACTGAAGCTTTCTTT,CASSLARYTEAFF
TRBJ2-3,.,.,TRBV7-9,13,TGTGCCAGCAGCCCGTGGGCGCCAGATACGCAGTATTTT,CASSPWAPDTQYF
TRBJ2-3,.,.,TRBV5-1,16,TGCGCCAGCAGCCCAGGGCCGGGGCAGGGGAGAGATACGCAGTATTTT,CASSPGPGQGRDTQYF
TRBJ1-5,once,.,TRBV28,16,TGTGCCACCAAGGGGGGGGCCAGCCACTACAATCAGCCCCAGCATTTT,CATKGGASHYNQPQHF
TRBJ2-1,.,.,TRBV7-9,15,TGTGCCAGCAGCCCAAGGACTGCGCTCTACAATGAGCAGTTCTTC,CASSPRTALYNEQFF
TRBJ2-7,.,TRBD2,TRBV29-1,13,TGCAGCGTTGCCTCTAGCGGACCCTACGAGCAGTACTTC,CSVASSGPYEQYF
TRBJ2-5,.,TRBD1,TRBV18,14,TGTGCCAGCTCTCCTAGGACAGGGGAAGAGACCCAGTACTTC,CASSPRTGEETQYF
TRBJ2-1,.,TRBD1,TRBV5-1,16,TGCGCCAGCAGCTCCGCTCCCGGGACAGATTACAATGAGCAGTTCTTC,CASSSAPGTDYNEQFF
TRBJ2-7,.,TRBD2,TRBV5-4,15,TGTGCCAGCAGCTTCGGCGGGAGGGCCCGGGACGAGCAGTACTTC,CASSFGGRARDEQYF
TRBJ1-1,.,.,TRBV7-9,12,TGTGCCAGCAGGATCAGGGACACTGAAGCTTTCTTT,CASRIRDTEAFF
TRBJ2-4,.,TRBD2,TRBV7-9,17,TGTGCCAGCAGCAGCAGGGTAGCGGGACAAGCCAAAAACATTCAGTACTTC,CASSSRVAGQAKNIQYF
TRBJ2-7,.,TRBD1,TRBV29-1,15,TGCAGCGTTGAGCCACAGGGGTCCCACAGCGACGAGCAGTACTTC,CSVEPQGSHSDEQYF
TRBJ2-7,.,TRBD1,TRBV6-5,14,TGTGCCAGCAGTTACGGGCAGGGGGCCTACGAGCAGTACTTC,CASSYGQGAYEQYF
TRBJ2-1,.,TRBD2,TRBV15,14,TGTGCCACCAGCAGAGATCAGGGAGGGAATGAGCAGTTCTTC,CATSRDQGGNEQFF
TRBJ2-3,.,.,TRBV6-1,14,TGTGCCAGCAGTGACGCAGCGCTCACAGATACGCAGTATTTT,CASSDAALTDTQYF
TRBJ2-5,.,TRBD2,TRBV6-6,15,TGTGCCAGCAGGCGACTAGCGGGGTACCAAGAGACCCAGTACTTC,CASRRLAGYQETQYF
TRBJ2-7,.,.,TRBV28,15,TGTGCCAGCAGAATTACGGGTTTAGGGGCGTACGAGCAGTACTTC,CASRITGLGAYEQYF
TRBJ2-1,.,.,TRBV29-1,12,TGCAGCGCCCCCGGTTGGGACAATGAGCAGTTCTTC,CSAPGWDNEQFF
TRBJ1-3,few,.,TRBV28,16,TGTGCCAGCAGTTTGGGGCCTTGGCTCGATGGAAACACCATATATTTT,CASSLGPWLDGNTIYF
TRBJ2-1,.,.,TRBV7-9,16,TGTGCCAGCAGCTTAGTTGTGGGGGCGGAATTCAATGAGCAGTTCTTC,CASSLVVGAEFNEQFF